The 28 T cell receptor beta chains in this list originate from one sample, sequenced in a study of control samples from healthy donors and cancer patients. The protocol was immunoSEQ multiplex PCR, while the TCRdb copy is restricted to in-frame clones and leaves out a portion. The sample lists approximately 100,000 clones, almost 85% seen once, with more than 1.5% in the top ten. The sequenced sample consisted of blood. The origin of the receptors is a man aged 55-75 years in good health.

This clone was detected only a few times. V and J are TRBV14 and TRBJ1-2, with D maybe TRBD1 (5 bases). The V and J ends lost 4 bases and 4 bases respectively, with 13 bases between them. Germline lookup yields CDR1 SGHDN and CDR2 FVKESK. The CDR3 is made up of 14 amino acids. The CDR3 spells CASSPGPIIYGYTF. CDR3 coding DNA: TGTGCCAGCAGCCCGGGACCGATAATCTATGGCTACACCTTC.

The chain's CDR3 is CASSLTAGGAYEQYF. The CDR3 nucleotides read TGTGCCAGCAGCTTAACTGCAGGGGGCGCCTACGAGCAGTACTTC. The V gene is TRBV7-3, the J gene TRBJ2-7, with 8 bases matching TRBD1. Germline CDR1 is SGHTA and CDR2 is FQGTGA. The CDR3 extends over 15 amino acids. V shed 0 bases and J 2 bases; nucleotides not matched to a gene: 3.

The chain links TRBV11-2 to TRBJ1-2; D remains unclear. There are 13 residues in the CDR3. Germline CDR1 and CDR2: SGHAT and FQNNGV. Trimming removed 0 bases from V and 5 bases from J, with 7 bases in between. CDR3 region: CASSLELMYGYTF. DNA for the CDR3: TGTGCCAGCAGCTTAGAACTCATGTATGGCTACACCTTC. Based on the CDR3 plus reference TRBV11-2 and TRBJ1-2, the full variable domain is EAGVAQSPRYKIIEKRQSVAFWCNPISGHATLYWYQQILGQGPKLLIQFQNNGVVDDSQLPKDRFSAERLKGVDSTLKIQPAKLEDSAVYLCASSLELMYGYTFGSGTRLTVV.

V usage is TRBV9 and J usage is TRBJ1-2; TRBD1 agrees at 7 bases. The J segment lost 7 bases and the V segment lost 1 base, leaving 4 bases of the junction unmatched. Germline values: CDR1 SGDLS, CDR2 YYNGEE. This CDR3 spans 13 amino acids. Written as DNA, the CDR3 is TGTGCCAGCAGCGTAAAAGACAGGGTTGGCTACACCTTC. Residues: CASSVKDRVGYTF.

J is TRBJ1-5 and V is TRBV30, with a weak D call TRBD1 (5 bases). Trimming removed 0 bases at V and 2 bases at J, with 11 bases between. The CDR3 has 15 residues. Germline CDR1 and CDR2: GTSNPN and SVGIG (reference sequence). In DNA, the CDR3 is TGTGCCTGGAGTGTTGAGGGGATAGGCAATCAGCCCCAGCATTTT. It codes for CAWSVEGIGNQPQHF.

As DNA, the CDR3 is TGTGCCAGCAGCCCGAGGGTGCTGGGGAACACTGAAGCTTTCTTT. It specifies CASSPRVLGNTEAFF. V usage is TRBV7-6 and J usage is TRBJ1-1; D is unclear. The V gene's germline CDR1 is SGHVS and CDR2 FNYEAQ. The CDR3 has 15 amino acids. The V gene lost 5 bases and the J gene lost 1 base, with 14 bases spanning the gap.

The genes are TRBV30 and TRBJ1-1; tentatively, D is TRBD1 (5 bases). Germline CDR1 and CDR2: GTSNPN and SVGIG (reference sequence). Trimming took off 8 bases at V and 2 bases at J, with 15 bases between the two ends. The CDR3 covers 13 residues. CDR3 loop: CAAKGQHNTEAFF. The DNA for the CDR3 is TGTGCCGCGAAGGGGCAGCACAACACTGAAGCTTTCTTT.

The V and J genes are TRBV24-1 and TRBJ2-7; the match to TRBD2 covers 7 bases. Looked up from germline, CDR1 is KGHDR and CDR2 is SFDVKD. Germline trimming cut 4 bases from V and 6 bases from J; bases unmatched to any gene: 5. This CDR3 spans 13 amino acids. CDR3: CATSESWGGEQYF. The DNA for the CDR3 is TGTGCCACCAGTGAAAGTTGGGGGGGCGAGCAGTACTTC.

The genes are TRBV3-1 (or the pseudogene TRBV3-2) and TRBJ2-7; TRBD1 agrees at 8 bases. Germline V gene lookup returns CDR1 LGHDT and CDR2 YNNKEL (reference sequence). This CDR3 contains 13 residues. Losses at the gene ends were 4 bases for V and 7 bases for J; bases not matched to a gene: 6. This CDR3 reads CASSRQGAEEQYF. In DNA form, the CDR3 reads TGTGCCAGCAGCCGCCAGGGGGCTGAAGAGCAGTACTTC.

This clone was counted a few times. The chain links TRBV27 to TRBJ2-5, with unresolved D. The germline CDR1 and CDR2 sequences are MNHEY and SMNVEV (reference sequence). The CDR3 sequence is 14 residues long. V was clipped by 0 bases and J by 2 bases, with 7 bases between them. For the CDR3, the DNA is TGTGCCAGCAGTTTATCTCCAGCACAAGAGACCCAGTACTTC. Amino acid sequence: CASSLSPAQETQYF.

The rearrangement links TRBV4-1 to TRBJ2-3; 12 bases are shared with TRBD1. CDR1 and CDR2 from the germline V gene are MGHRA and YSYEKL. The CDR3 is made up of 18 amino acids. V gave up 0 bases and J gave up 5 bases; unmatched junction bases: 9. This chain's CDR3 is CASSQDRDRGRKGDTQYF. In DNA form, the CDR3 reads TGCGCCAGCAGCCAAGATCGGGACAGGGGGCGTAAAGGAGATACGCAGTATTTT.

The chain combines TRBV6-5 with TRBJ1-2, with 8 bases aligning to TRBD1. The J segment lost 5 bases and the V segment lost 4 bases, leaving 6 bases of the junction unmatched. The germline gives CDR1 MNHEY, CDR2 SVGAGI. The CDR3 contains 14 residues. Here the CDR3 DNA reads TGTGCCAGCAGTTTGGACAGGGTAACATATGGCTACACCTTC. Translating gives CASSLDRVTYGYTF.

The V gene is TRBV6-5, the J gene TRBJ1-5; TRBD1 might be the D (5 bases). V lost 10 bases and J 2 bases, leaving 15 bases between the germline ends. The CDR3 extends over 14 amino acids. The V gene's germline CDR1 is MNHEY and CDR2 SVGAGI. CDR3: CATPGIGGNQPQHF. DNA of the CDR3: TGTGCCACCCCAGGGATCGGCGGCAATCAGCCCCAGCATTTT.

The CDR3 DNA follows: TGTGCCATCTCCCAGGGGTACAGCAATGAGCAGTTCTTC. Translated, it gives CAISQGYSNEQFF. V gene TRBV6-6 combines with J gene TRBJ2-1, with D possibly being TRBD1 (6 bases). The CDR3 covers 13 residues. Per the germline V gene, CDR1 is MNHNY and CDR2 is SVGAGI (reference sequence). Deletions cut 10 bases from V and 6 bases from J, with 16 bases between.

The chain links TRBV6-5 to TRBJ1-1, with D possibly being TRBD1 (5 bases). The CDR3 is 13 residues long. Looked up from germline, CDR1 is MNHEY and CDR2 is SVGAGI. Trimming cost V 5 bases and J 8 bases, with 15 bases left between them. CDR3 region: CASSRGRDLEAFF. Here the CDR3 DNA reads TGTGCCAGCAGTCGTGGGAGGGACCTCGAAGCTTTCTTT.

This clone was picked up one time. The chain recombines TRBV14 with TRBJ2-7; 9 nucleotides match TRBD2. The CDR3 consists of 16 residues. Per the germline V gene, CDR1 is SGHDN and CDR2 is FVKESK. With 1 base clipped from V and 4 bases from J, the junction kept 8 bases outside the gene matches. The CDR3 spells CASSQVGREGRYEQYF. CDR3 DNA: TGTGCCAGCAGCCAAGTCGGGCGGGAGGGCCGGTACGAGCAGTACTTC.

Ten or more counts support this clone. The chain joins TRBV5-4 to TRBJ1-6, with 9 bases matching TRBD1. The CDR3 is made up of 14 amino acids. The V and J ends lost 5 bases and 7 bases, in that order; junction bases with no gene match: 4. The germline CDR1 and CDR2 sequences are SGHNT and YYREEE (reference sequence). The CDR3 DNA follows: TGTGCCAGCAGTAGGGACAGGGAGAATTCACCCCTCCACTTT. Its translation is CASSRDRENSPLHF.

The chain joins TRBV5-1 to TRBJ2-1, with D hard to call. V was trimmed by 4 bases and J by 8 bases, leaving 19 bases between them. The CDR3 has 15 amino acids. Per germline, CDR1 SGHRS and CDR2 YFSETQ. The CDR3 sequence is CASSADPWGGDEQFF. The CDR3, as DNA: TGCGCCAGCAGCGCGGACCCGTGGGGTGGCGATGAGCAGTTCTTC.

The chain has TRBV28 and TRBJ1-1; weak D call: TRBD1 (6 bases). CDR3 length equals 13 residues. Germline CDR1 is MDHEN and CDR2 is SYDVKM. The ends were cut back, 6 bases at V and 11 bases at J, with 19 bases in the middle. CDR3 residues: CASRGGPLLGAFF. In DNA form, the CDR3 reads TGTGCCAGCAGGGGGGGCCCGCTTTTAGGCGCTTTCTTT.

This chain uses TRBV5-1 with TRBJ1-2, with D possibly TRBD1 on 6 matching bases. The CDR3 spans 15 residues. Germline V gene lookup returns CDR1 SGHRS and CDR2 YFSETQ. The V end lost 4 bases, the J end lost 4 bases, and 17 bases lay between the germline ends. CDR3 in amino acids: CASSEDSNTGYGYTF. CDR3 sequence (DNA): TGCGCCAGCAGCGAGGACAGTAATACCGGCTATGGCTACACCTTC.

The chain has TRBV30 and TRBJ2-5; 7 bases are shared with TRBD1. The J segment lost 2 bases and the V segment lost 3 bases, leaving 3 bases of the junction unmatched. This CDR3 has 13 amino acids. Per germline, CDR1 GTSNPN and CDR2 SVGIG (reference sequence). CDR3 residues: CAWREQGQETQYF. CDR3 nucleotides: TGTGCCTGGAGGGAACAGGGGCAAGAGACCCAGTACTTC.

The genes are TRBV5-1 and TRBJ1-3; D is unclear. The CDR3 totals 14 residues. The germline gives CDR1 SGHRS, CDR2 YFSETQ. Trimming took off 4 bases at V and 4 bases at J, with 12 bases between the two ends. As DNA, the CDR3 is TGCGCCAGCAGCCCCAGGACGGAGGGAAACACCATATATTTT. Amino acids: CASSPRTEGNTIYF.

This clone was observed a handful of times. The J gene is TRBJ2-2, the V gene TRBV27, with TRBD1 matching 9 bases. The CDR3 loop spans 14 amino acids. From germline, CDR1 is MNHEY and CDR2 SMNVEV (reference sequence). Germline trimming cut 4 bases from V and 4 bases from J; bases unmatched to any gene: 1. Here the CDR3 reads CASSWTGVTGELFF. CDR3 sequence (DNA): TGTGCCAGCAGTTGGACAGGGGTCACCGGGGAGCTGTTTTTT.

The V gene is TRBV28, the J gene TRBJ2-2; a weak D match, TRBD1 (6 bases). This CDR3 has 15 amino acids. V lost 8 bases to trimming and J lost 0 bases, with 13 bases between them. Looked up from germline, CDR1 is MDHEN and CDR2 is SYDVKM. The CDR3 DNA sequence: TGTGCCAGCTTAAGACAGGTCGCGAACACCGGGGAGCTGTTTTTT. It specifies CASLRQVANTGELFF.

This chain joins TRBV5-1 and TRBJ2-2, with TRBD2 as a possible D gene (6 bases). With 2 bases removed from V and 5 bases from J, the gap between germline ends came to 16 bases. Germline V gene lookup returns CDR1 SGHRS and CDR2 YFSETQ. The CDR3 sequence is 16 residues long. The DNA for the CDR3 is TGCGCCAGCAGCTTCCTTACGGGAGAGGGAACCGGGGAGCTGTTTTTT. As protein: CASSFLTGEGTGELFF.

This chain joins TRBV11-2 and TRBJ2-2; D is undetermined. The length of the CDR3 is 13 residues. V shed 1 base and J shed 3 bases, with 3 bases lying between them. Germline lookup yields CDR1 SGHAT and CDR2 FQNNGV. CDR3 sequence (DNA): TGTGCCAGCAGCTTAGGATACACCGGGGAGCTGTTTTTT. Amino acid sequence: CASSLGYTGELFF.

V is TRBV30 and J is TRBJ2-7, with D possibly TRBD2 on 6 matching bases. Germline values: CDR1 GTSNPN, CDR2 SVGIG (reference sequence). CDR3 size: 12 residues. The germline V and J ends were trimmed by 2 bases and 4 bases, with 9 bases remaining between them. The CDR3, as DNA: TGTGCCTGGAGTCGGAGGGGATACGAGCAGTACTTC. Its translation is CAWSRRGYEQYF.

The chain couples TRBV4-1 to TRBJ2-5, with D uncertain. The V and J ends lost 1 base and 0 bases respectively, with 3 bases between them. CDR3 length: 13 amino acids. The V gene's germline CDR1 is MGHRA and CDR2 YSYEKL. CDR3 nucleotide sequence: TGCGCCAGCAGCCAAGGTAACCAAGAGACCCAGTACTTC. This gives the protein CASSQGNQETQYF.